This entry is about one TCR beta chain. Its antigen is unknown. This specimen belongs to a study of blood T cells in healthy people across ages. The study, taken as a whole, reports: Compared with aged donors, long-lived donors showed fewer expanded clones, suggesting selection.

In germline, CDR1 is LGHDT, CDR2 YNNKEL (reference sequence). This CDR3 comprises 17 residues. Germline trimming cut 4 bases from V and 3 bases from J; bases unmatched to any gene: 13. Extraction of total RNA produced a minimum of 6 micrograms from each sample. Alongside a J-beta primer mix, a sample-barcoded 5' primer served in a second PCR lasting roughly 6 to 11 cycles. A tag from a template-switch adaptor with 12 random nucleotides marked each cDNA molecule. TCRdb independently ran MiXCR on the 5' RACE reads; one entry per CDR3 protein. The sample yields 800,000 to 1,300,000 distinct CDR3 sequences, under 30% seen once. The data were also submitted as part of a second study, on T cells of mothers and their children. That work contributes: Added by the second PCR's M1S primer were sample barcodes and 2-4 random nucleotides.

Material: blood. This clonotype was obtained from a girl under 10 years old in good health. The chain is built from TRBV3-1 and TRBJ2-7; 9 bases fit TRBD1. CDR3 nucleotides: TGTGCCAGCAGCCCCGACAGGGGGGTTCCCTCGATCTACGAGCAGTACTTC. This translates into CASSPDRGVPSIYEQYF.